This T cell receptor (beta chain) was captured by sequencing in a study of memory CD4+ T cells and cytomegalovirus serostatus. The CDR3 contains 13 residues. V was shortened by 4 bases and J by 7 bases, with 12 bases between the two germline ends. The germline V gene encodes CDR1 SGDLS and CDR2 YYNGEE. This clone was seen just once. Libraries were prepared by immunoSEQ multiplex PCR; TCRdb keeps only in-frame clonotypes and omits some of them. Altogether tens of thousands of clones are present, more than 75% being singletons, with the ten largest covering about 0.8%. Single viable CD3+CD4+CD8-CD45RO+ cells were sorted as the memory CD4+ T cells.

This TCR came from an adult in good health and CMV-seronegative. This sequence joins TRBV9 and TRBJ1-5, with D perhaps matching TRBD1 (5 bases). What was sequenced was memory CD4+ T cells from blood. CDR3 in amino acids: CASSPEGFQPQHF. The DNA of the CDR3 is TGTGCCAGCAGCCCTGAGGGGTTCCAGCCCCAGCATTTT.